The sequence of this T cell receptor beta chain was determined in a study of regulatory T cells in long-lasting Graves disease. The time point is: newly diagnosed GD, antithyroid drugs for less than 3 months. There was RNA extracted from PBMCs, and the TCR library was made from it. Libraries of TCR beta came from iRepertoire HTBI primers plus Arm-PCR of CDR3 regions. MiXCR, applied by TCRdb to the multiplex PCR reads, yields one record per CDR3 protein. The data contain some 240,000 distinct CDR3 sequences, around a fifth of them singletons. The sample holds many counts of this clonotype. As yet, its antigen is unknown. Study observations and caveats: The study found lower TCR diversity in persistent Graves' patients than in newly diagnosed ones.

These same data were also listed under a study on T cells in Graves' hyperthyroidism and ophthalmopathy. As that study records: When the TCR CDR3 underwent first-round RT-PCR, the HTBI primer set was used.

The source of this sequence is a young woman with Graves disease. The sequences come from peripheral blood mononuclear cells (PBMCs), collected at new diagnosis, from a patient treated with antithyroid drugs.

CDR3 nucleotides: TGTGCCAGTAAGGCGACGGGGGGTATCGACGAGCAGTACTTC. Encoded protein: CASKATGGIDEQYF. The chain has TRBV7-9 and TRBJ2-7, with 7 nucleotides matching TRBD2. J lost 5 bases, V lost 9 bases, and 13 bases had no gene match. Germline CDR1 and CDR2: SEHNR and FQNEAQ (reference sequence). CDR3 length equals 14 residues.